This T cell receptor beta chain was sequenced for a study of control samples from healthy donors and cancer patients. The CDR3 has 16 residues. Losses at the gene ends were 6 bases for V and 7 bases for J; bases not matched to a gene: 8. From germline, CDR1 is LNHDA and CDR2 SQIVND (reference sequence). Libraries were prepared by immunoSEQ multiplex PCR; TCRdb keeps only in-frame clonotypes and omits some of them. The sample has 95,000 to 100,000 clones; about 89% are singletons. The chain joins TRBV19 to TRBJ1-6; TRBD1 matches at 11 bases. This receptor was obtained from a man aged 25 to 45 in good health. The sequenced material came from blood. In DNA form, the CDR3 reads TGTGCCAGTAGCACACCGGGACAGGGGGTAAATTCACCCCTCCACTTT. This codes for CASSTPGQGVNSPLHF.